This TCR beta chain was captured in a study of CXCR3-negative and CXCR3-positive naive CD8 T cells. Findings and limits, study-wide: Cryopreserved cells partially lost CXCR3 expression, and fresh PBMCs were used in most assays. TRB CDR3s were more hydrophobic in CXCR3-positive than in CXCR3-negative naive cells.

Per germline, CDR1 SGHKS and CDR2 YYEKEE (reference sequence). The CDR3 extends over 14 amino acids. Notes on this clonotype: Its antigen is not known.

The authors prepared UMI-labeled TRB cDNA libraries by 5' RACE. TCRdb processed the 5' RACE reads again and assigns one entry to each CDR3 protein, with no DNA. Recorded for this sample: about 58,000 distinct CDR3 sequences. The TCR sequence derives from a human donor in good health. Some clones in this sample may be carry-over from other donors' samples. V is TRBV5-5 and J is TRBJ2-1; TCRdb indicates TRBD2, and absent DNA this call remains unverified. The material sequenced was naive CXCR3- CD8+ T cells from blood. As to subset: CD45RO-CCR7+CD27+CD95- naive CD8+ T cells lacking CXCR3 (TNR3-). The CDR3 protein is CASSFFDSAGEQFF.